The rows below give T cell receptor beta chains drawn from one sample of a study of cytomegalovirus exposure and HLA in healthy donors. Clones were read by immunoSEQ multiplex PCR, and TCRdb kept only the in-frame ones, dropping some. The table records 150,000 to 200,000 clones, about an eighth of them present only once. The sample taken for sequencing was PBMCs. The receptors stem from a man aged 50 or older in good health and CMV-seropositive. Both conserved end residues are part of each CDR3. The D gene is left open where the match is weak. Rows give clone size only sometimes, using once, few, many, or a class for an expanded clone.

DNA: TGTGCCACCCAGGGACACAATCTCAAAGAAGCTTTCTTT
CDR3: CATQGHNLKEAFF
size: .
J: TRBJ1-1
V: TRBV19
D: .

DNA: TGTGCCAGCAGCCTAGGGGGGGACCCAACACCCCTCCACTTT
CDR3: CASSLGGDPTPLHF
size: .
J: TRBJ1-6
V: TRBV7-9
D: .

DNA: TGTGCCAGAAGACAGGGGGTGTTGGAAGCTTTCTTT
CDR3: CARRQGVLEAFF
size: few
J: TRBJ1-1
V: TRBV19
D: TRBD1

DNA: TGTGCCAGCAGTTACAGGGGACGCGAAGCTTTCTTT
CDR3: CASSYRGREAFF
size: few
J: TRBJ1-1
V: TRBV5-6
D: TRBD1

DNA: TGTGCCTGGGGTGGAGCGGGCAGGGCAGATACGCAGTATTTT
CDR3: CAWGGAGRADTQYF
size: .
J: TRBJ2-3
V: TRBV30
D: .

DNA: TGTGCCAGTACCCCACAGGAGGGGATGCGTGGCTACACCTTC
CDR3: CASTPQEGMRGYTF
size: .
J: TRBJ1-2
V: TRBV19
D: .

DNA: TGCGCCAGCACTATGGTTGGCACAGATACGCAGTATTTT
CDR3: CASTMVGTDTQYF
size: .
J: TRBJ2-3
V: TRBV5-1
D: .

DNA: TGTGCCTGGAGTCAGAAGGGGGGAAACACCATATATTTT
CDR3: CAWSQKGGNTIYF
size: few
J: TRBJ1-3
V: TRBV30
D: .

DNA: TGTGCCAGCAGCCACGGGCAGGGGAGTGTCGACGAGCAGTACTTC
CDR3: CASSHGQGSVDEQYF
size: few
J: TRBJ2-7
V: TRBV11-1
D: .

DNA: TGTGCCAGCAGTTCCTTTCGGGACAGGGTCGGCAATGAGCAGTTCTTC
CDR3: CASSSFRDRVGNEQFF
size: .
J: TRBJ2-1
V: TRBV7-6
D: TRBD1

DNA: TGCGCCAGCAGCCAAGGGGACAGGGGTAACTACGAGCAGTACTTC
CDR3: CASSQGDRGNYEQYF
size: .
J: TRBJ2-7
V: TRBV4-3
D: TRBD1

DNA: TGTGCCAGCAGCCCTCGGACGGGGGAGAGGTATGGCTACACCTTC
CDR3: CASSPRTGERYGYTF
size: .
J: TRBJ1-2
V: TRBV28
D: .

DNA: TGTGCCAGCAGCCCAGGGAAGACTGGGGCCAACGTCCTGACTTTC
CDR3: CASSPGKTGANVLTF
size: few
J: TRBJ2-6
V: TRBV6-5
D: .

DNA: TGTGCCAGCAGAGAGACAGGGTTTGATGGCTACACCTTC
CDR3: CASRETGFDGYTF
size: .
J: TRBJ1-2
V: TRBV6-5
D: TRBD1

DNA: TGTGCCAGCAGTTTATCTGCCAGGGGGCTTCAAGGGACCCAGTACTTC
CDR3: CASSLSARGLQGTQYF
size: few
J: TRBJ2-5
V: TRBV27
D: TRBD1

DNA: TGTGCCAGCCGAACAGACCAAGAGACCCAGTACTTC
CDR3: CASRTDQETQYF
size: .
J: TRBJ2-5
V: TRBV2
D: .

DNA: TGTGCCAGCAGCTCAGGACTAGCGGGGCCCTACAATGAGCAGTTCTTC
CDR3: CASSSGLAGPYNEQFF
size: .
J: TRBJ2-1
V: TRBV7-9
D: TRBD2

DNA: TGTGCCAGCAGGGCCAGTTTAAATTCACCCCTCCACTTT
CDR3: CASRASLNSPLHF
size: .
J: TRBJ1-6
V: TRBV14
D: .

DNA: TGTGCCAGCAGCCCGGGACTAGCGGGGGTCGAGACCCAGTACTTC
CDR3: CASSPGLAGVETQYF
size: few
J: TRBJ2-5
V: TRBV9
D: TRBD2

DNA: TGTGCCAGCAGCCAGGACAGGGGGGTCACTGAAGCTTTCTTT
CDR3: CASSQDRGVTEAFF
size: few
J: TRBJ1-1
V: TRBV5-8
D: TRBD1